This record concerns one TCR beta chain sequence. This clone was seen a handful of times. The target of this receptor is not known. There are no base qualities to consult, and no much larger clone falls within one base. The goal of deep resolution MiSeq sequencing was a depth between 1 in 1 million and 1 in 200,000 T cells, and coverage averaged 10x per clonotype. The immunoSEQ hsTCRB Kit was used to generate the TCR beta libraries. The paper's processing steps were these. ImmunoSEQ Data Assistant and ImmunoSEQ Analyzer were used for data analysis, and V, D and J genes were assigned according to IMGT definitions. Clonality, which ranges from 0 to 1, was calculated as one minus the normalized Shannon entropy of productive rearrangement frequencies. Public clonotype analysis was restricted to overrepresented clonotypes comprising at least 0.05% of each patient's repertoire. Some 14 age-matched healthy donor repertoires from immuneACCESS served as clonality controls. Drawn from immuneACCESS, this table holds only the in-frame rearrangements with V and J called that TCRdb kept. Clones are partly lost; checked studies trace under half to an unresolved V gene and leave the rest unexplained. V, J and clone size were drawn from that table, and D and trimming were deduced from the DNA. The sample profile shows roughly 220,000 clones; about 75% of them were found once. The biggest ten clones account for 5.9% of the sample.

The data were taken from a study of cytotoxic CD8 clonotypes in ibrutinib-treated CLL (dated by TCRdb to the early 2020s). Turning to the overall study: In this cohort, more than 14 patients were treatment-naive and about a dozen were relapsed/refractory, while around 17 had unmutated IGHV. Longitudinal samples were available for about 30% of the 86 trial participants. Samples at response were collected after a median of around twelve months of treatment, with a range of about 6 to 40 months. Responses were partial in around 25 patients and complete in 2; after median about 5.5 years follow-up, about 14 stayed in remission and 12 progressed. Samples averaged approximately 260,000 productive templates and 80,000 to 100,000 productive rearrangements. Cryopreserved peripheral blood mononuclear cells were collected at three points: before therapy, at response, and at either sustained remission or disease progression. Patients were still on ibrutinib when every remission and progressive disease sample was collected. Findings and caveats that apply to the study as a whole: Baseline clonality exceeded that of age-matched healthy donors and correlated strongly with circulating CD8+ T-cell counts. Public clonotypes were found to be uncommon and were observed to contract or remain stable during treatment; the increase in clonality was shown to reflect expansion of private clonotypes at ibrutinib response. Clonality rose at ibrutinib response, remained stable during sustained remission, and dropped back toward baseline at progression. Sampling times were not matched between patients in sustained remission and patients whose disease was progressing, and lymph node repertoires were not examined.

This sample's time point label indicates: approximately 11 months on ibrutinib. For TCR beta library preparation, approximately 2 micrograms of genomic DNA were isolated from cryopreserved PBMCs. High-throughput TCR beta sequencing was performed on longitudinal blood samples from CLL patients receiving ibrutinib monotherapy. Patients were enrolled in a phase 2 open-label single-center ibrutinib monotherapy trial. The CDR3, from cysteine to phenylalanine, totals 16 residues. Only the CDR3 DNA is retained, 48 bases long and in frame from the first base. V sheds 3 bases and J sheds 3 bases, leaving 18 bases between their ends. The germline V gene specifies SGHRS as CDR1 and YFSETQ as CDR2.

The sample consisted of PBMCs, taken after 12 months of ibrutinib treatment. The chain joins TRBV5-1 to TRBJ2-5, with the D gene not clear enough to name. This TCR came from a human donor with chronic lymphocytic leukemia. The DNA reads as follows: TGCGCCAGCAGCTCGCACATTAGTAGCAACGAAGAGACCCAGTACTTC. It translates to CASSSHISSNEETQYF.